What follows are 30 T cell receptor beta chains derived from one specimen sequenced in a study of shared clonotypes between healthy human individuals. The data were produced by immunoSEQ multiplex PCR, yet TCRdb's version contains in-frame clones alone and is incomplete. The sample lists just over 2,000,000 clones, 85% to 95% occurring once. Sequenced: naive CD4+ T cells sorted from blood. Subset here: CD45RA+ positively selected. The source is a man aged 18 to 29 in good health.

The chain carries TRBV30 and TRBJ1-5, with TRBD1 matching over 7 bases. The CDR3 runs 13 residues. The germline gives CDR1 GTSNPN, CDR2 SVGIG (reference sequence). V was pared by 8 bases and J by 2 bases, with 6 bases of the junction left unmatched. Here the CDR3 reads CAGDTGGNQPQHF. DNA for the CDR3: TGTGCCGGGGATACAGGGGGCAATCAGCCCCAGCATTTT.

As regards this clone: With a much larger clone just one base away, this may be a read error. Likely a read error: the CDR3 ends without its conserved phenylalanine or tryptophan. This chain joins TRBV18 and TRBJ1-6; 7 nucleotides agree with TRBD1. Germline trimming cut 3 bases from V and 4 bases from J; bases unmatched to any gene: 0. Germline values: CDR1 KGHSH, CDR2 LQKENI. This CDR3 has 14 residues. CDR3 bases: TGTGCCAGCTCACCGGACAGGTATAATTCACCCCTCCACCTT. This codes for CASSPDRYNSPLHL.

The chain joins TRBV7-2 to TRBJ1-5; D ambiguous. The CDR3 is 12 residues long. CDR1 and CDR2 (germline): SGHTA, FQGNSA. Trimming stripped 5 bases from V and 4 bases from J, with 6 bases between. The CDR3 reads CASSPGNQPQHF. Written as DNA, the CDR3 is TGTGCCAGCAGCCCGGGTAATCAGCCCCAGCATTTT.

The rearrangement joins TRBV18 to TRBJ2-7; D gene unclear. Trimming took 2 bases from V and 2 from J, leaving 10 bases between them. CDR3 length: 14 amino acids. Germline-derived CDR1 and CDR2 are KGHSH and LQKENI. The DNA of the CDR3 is TGTGCCAGCTCACCAATGACGGTTCCCTACGAGCAGTACTTC. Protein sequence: CASSPMTVPYEQYF.

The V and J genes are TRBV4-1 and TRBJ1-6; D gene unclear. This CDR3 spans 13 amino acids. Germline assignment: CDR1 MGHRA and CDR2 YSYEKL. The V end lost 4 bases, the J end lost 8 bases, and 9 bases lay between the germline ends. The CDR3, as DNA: TGCGCCAGCAGCCCCCCAGCGTATTCACCCCTCCACTTT. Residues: CASSPPAYSPLHF.

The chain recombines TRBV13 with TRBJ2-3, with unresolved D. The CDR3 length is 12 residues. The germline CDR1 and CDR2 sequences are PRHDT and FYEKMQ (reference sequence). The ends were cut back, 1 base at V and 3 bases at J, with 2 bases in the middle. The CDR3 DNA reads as TGTGCCAGCAGCTTAGAAACAGATACGCAGTATTTT. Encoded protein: CASSLETDTQYF.

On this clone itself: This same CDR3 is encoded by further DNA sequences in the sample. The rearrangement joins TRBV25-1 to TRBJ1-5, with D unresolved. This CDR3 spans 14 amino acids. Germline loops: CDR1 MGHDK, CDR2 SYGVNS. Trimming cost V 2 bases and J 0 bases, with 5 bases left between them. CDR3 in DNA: TGTGCCAGCAGTGAACCTTATAGCAATCAGCCCCAGCATTTT. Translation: CASSEPYSNQPQHF. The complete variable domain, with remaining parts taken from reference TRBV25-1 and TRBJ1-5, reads EADIYQTPRYLVIGTGKKITLECSQTMGHDKMYWYQQDPGMELHLIHYSYGVNSTEKGDLSSESTVSRIRTEHFPLTLESARPSHTSQYLCASSEPYSNQPQHFGDGTRLSIL.

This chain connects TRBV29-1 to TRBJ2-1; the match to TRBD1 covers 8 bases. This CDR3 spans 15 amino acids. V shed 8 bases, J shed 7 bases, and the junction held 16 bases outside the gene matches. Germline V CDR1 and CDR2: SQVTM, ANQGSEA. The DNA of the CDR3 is TGCAGCACCGGGACAGGACTCCAATTATTAAATGAGCAGTTCTTC. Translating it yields CSTGTGLQLLNEQFF.

The CDR3 DNA reads as TGTGCCAGCAGTGAAAAGGGGCGGGGGGGCCCCTACAATGAGCAGTTCTTC. Amino acid sequence: CASSEKGRGGPYNEQFF. The J gene is TRBJ2-1, the V gene TRBV6-1; 9 nucleotides align to TRBD2. With 2 bases clipped from V and 2 bases from J, the junction kept 7 bases outside the gene matches. Germline V gives CDR1 MNHNS, CDR2 SASEGT. This CDR3 comprises 17 residues.

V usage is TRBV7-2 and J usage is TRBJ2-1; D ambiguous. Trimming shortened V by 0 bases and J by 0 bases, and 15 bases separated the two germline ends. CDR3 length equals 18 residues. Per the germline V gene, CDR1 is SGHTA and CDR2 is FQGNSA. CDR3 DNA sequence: TGTGCCAGCAGCTTAGCTTTAGGGCTATCGAGCTCCTACAATGAGCAGTTCTTC. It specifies CASSLALGLSSSYNEQFF.

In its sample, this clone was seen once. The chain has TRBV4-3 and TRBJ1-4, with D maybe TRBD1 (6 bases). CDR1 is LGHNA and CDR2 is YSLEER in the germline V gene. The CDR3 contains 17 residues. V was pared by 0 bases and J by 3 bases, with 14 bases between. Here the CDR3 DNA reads TGCGCCAGCAGCCAAGATATCTTCGCAGGGGCTAATGAAAAACTGTTTTTT. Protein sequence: CASSQDIFAGANEKLFF.

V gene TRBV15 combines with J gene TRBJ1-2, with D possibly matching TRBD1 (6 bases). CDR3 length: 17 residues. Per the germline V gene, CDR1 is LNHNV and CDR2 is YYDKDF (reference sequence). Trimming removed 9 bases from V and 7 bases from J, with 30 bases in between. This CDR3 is CATTQGRLMGGQVGYTF. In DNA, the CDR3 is TGTGCCACGACCCAGGGGCGGCTGATGGGAGGACAAGTTGGCTACACCTTC.

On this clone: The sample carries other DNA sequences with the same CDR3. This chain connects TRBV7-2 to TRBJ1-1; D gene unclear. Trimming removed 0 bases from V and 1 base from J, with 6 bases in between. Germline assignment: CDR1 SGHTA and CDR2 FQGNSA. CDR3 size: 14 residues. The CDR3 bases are TGTGCCAGCAGCTTAGCGCCGGGGAACACTGAAGCTTTCTTT. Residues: CASSLAPGNTEAFF.

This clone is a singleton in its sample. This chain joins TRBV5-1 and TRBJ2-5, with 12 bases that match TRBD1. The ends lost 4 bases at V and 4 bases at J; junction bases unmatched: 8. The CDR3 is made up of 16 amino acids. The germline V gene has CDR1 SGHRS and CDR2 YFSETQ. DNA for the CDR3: TGCGCCAGCAGCCCCCGGGACAGGGGGCGTGGAGAGACCCAGTACTTC. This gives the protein CASSPRDRGRGETQYF.

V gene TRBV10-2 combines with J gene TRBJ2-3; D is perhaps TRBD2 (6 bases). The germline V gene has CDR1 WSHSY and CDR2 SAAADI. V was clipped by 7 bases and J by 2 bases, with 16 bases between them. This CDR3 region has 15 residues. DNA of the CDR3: TGCGCCAGCAAGATTATCGGGGAGGACACAGATACGCAGTATTTT. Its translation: CASKIIGEDTDTQYF.

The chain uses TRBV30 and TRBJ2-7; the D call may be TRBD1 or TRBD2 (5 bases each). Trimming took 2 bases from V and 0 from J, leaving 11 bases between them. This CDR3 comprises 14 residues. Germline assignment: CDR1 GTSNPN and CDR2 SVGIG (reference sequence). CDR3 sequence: CAWSSRGISYEQYF. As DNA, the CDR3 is TGTGCCTGGAGTTCGAGGGGTATCTCCTACGAGCAGTACTTC.

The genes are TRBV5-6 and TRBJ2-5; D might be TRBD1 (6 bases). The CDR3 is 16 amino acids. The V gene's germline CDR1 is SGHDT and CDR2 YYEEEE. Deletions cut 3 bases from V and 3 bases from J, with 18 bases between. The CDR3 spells CASSSTQGGPKETQYF. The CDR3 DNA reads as TGTGCCAGCAGCTCGACCCAAGGGGGACCAAAAGAGACCCAGTACTTC.

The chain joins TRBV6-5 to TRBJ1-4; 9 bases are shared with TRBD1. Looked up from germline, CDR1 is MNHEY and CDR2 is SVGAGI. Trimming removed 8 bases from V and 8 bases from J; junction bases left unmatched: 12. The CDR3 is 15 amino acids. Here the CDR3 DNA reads TGTGCCAGCCGAAGGCAGGGACAGGGAAGGGAAAAACTGTTTTTT. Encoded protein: CASRRQGQGREKLFF.

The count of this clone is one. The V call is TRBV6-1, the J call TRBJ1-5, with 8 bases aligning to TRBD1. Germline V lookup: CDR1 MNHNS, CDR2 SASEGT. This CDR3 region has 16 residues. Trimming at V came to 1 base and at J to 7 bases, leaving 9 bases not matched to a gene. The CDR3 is CASSEEDREWGQPQHF. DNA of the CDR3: TGTGCCAGCAGTGAAGAGGACAGGGAGTGGGGACAGCCCCAGCATTTT.

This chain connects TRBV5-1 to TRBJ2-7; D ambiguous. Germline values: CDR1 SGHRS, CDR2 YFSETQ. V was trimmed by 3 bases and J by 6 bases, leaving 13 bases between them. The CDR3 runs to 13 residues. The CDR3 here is CASSYLGPGEQYF. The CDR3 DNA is TGCGCCAGCAGCTATTTAGGACCGGGCGAGCAGTACTTC. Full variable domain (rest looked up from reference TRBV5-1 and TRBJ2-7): KAGVTQTPRYLIKTRGQQVTLSCSPISGHRSVSWYQQTPGQGLQFLFEYFSETQRNKGNFPGRFSGRQFSNSRSEMNVSTLELGDSALYLCASSYLGPGEQYFGPGTRLTVT.

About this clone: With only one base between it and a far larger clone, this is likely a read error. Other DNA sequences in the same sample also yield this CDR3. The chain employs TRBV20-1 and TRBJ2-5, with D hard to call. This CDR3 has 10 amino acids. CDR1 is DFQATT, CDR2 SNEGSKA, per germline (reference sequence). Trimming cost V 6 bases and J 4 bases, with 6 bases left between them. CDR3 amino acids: CSALRETQYF. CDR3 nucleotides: TGCAGTGCCCTACGAGAGACCCAGTACTTC.

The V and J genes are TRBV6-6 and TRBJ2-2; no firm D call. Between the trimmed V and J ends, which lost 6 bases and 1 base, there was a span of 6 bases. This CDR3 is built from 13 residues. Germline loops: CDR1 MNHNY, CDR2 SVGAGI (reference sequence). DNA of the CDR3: TGTGCCAGCAGGCGGCAGAACACCGGGGAGCTGTTTTTT. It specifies CASRRQNTGELFF.

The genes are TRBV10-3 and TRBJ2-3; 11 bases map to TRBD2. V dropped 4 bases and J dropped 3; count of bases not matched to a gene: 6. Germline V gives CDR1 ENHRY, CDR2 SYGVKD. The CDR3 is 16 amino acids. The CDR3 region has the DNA TGTGCCATCAGTGTGGGTAGCGGGGGGGGTACAGATACGCAGTATTTT. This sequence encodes CAISVGSGGGTDTQYF.

In DNA form, the CDR3 reads TGCGCCAGCAGCTTGGAAGTGGGACTCACAGATACGCAGTATTTT. It specifies CASSLEVGLTDTQYF. This sequence joins TRBV5-1 and TRBJ2-3; D possibly corresponds to TRBD2 (6 bases). V dropped 0 bases and J dropped 2 bases, with 10 bases sitting between them. Looked up from germline, CDR1 is SGHRS and CDR2 is YFSETQ. This CDR3 is built from 15 residues.

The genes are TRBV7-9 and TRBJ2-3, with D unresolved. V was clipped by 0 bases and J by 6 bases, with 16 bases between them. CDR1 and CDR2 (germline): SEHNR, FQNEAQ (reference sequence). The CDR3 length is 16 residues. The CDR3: CASSLARMPGRDTQYF. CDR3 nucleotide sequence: TGTGCCAGCAGCTTAGCCCGGATGCCGGGTAGGGATACGCAGTATTTT.

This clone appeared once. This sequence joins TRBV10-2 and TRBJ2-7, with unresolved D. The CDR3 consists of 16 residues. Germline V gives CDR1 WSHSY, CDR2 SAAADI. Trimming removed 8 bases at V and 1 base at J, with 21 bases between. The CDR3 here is CASQGSVVFRSYEQYF. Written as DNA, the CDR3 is TGCGCCAGCCAAGGCTCGGTCGTGTTTAGGTCCTACGAGCAGTACTTC.

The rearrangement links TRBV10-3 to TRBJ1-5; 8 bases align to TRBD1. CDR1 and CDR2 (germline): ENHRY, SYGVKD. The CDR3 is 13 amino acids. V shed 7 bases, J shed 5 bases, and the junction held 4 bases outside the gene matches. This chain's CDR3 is CAIKDRADQPQHF. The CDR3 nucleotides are TGTGCCATCAAGGACAGGGCGGATCAGCCCCAGCATTTT.

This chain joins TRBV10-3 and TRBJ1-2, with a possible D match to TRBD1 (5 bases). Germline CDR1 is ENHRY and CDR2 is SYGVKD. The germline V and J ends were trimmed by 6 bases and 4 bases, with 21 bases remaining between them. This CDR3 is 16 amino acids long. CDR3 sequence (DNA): TGTGCCATCAGCTGGGCACCGGGGCAGAGTGGCTATGGCTACACCTTC. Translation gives CAISWAPGQSGYGYTF.

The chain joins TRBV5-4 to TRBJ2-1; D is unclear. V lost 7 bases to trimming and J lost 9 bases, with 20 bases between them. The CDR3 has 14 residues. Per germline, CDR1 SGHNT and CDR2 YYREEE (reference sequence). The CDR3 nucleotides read TGTGCCAGCGCCGGCTCCCTCAGTCGTGGTGAGCAGTTCTTC. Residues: CASAGSLSRGEQFF. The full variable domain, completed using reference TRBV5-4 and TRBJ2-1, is ETGVTQSPTHLIKTRGQQVTLRCSSQSGHNTVSWYQQALGQGPQFIFQYYREEENGRGNFPPRFSGLQFPNYSSELNVNALELDDSALYLCASAGSLSRGEQFFGPGTRLTVL.

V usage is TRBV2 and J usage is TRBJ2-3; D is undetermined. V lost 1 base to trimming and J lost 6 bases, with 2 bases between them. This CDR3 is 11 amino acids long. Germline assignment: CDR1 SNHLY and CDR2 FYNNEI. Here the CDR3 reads CASSEEDTQYF. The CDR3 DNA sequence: TGTGCCAGCAGTGAAGAGGATACGCAGTATTTT.